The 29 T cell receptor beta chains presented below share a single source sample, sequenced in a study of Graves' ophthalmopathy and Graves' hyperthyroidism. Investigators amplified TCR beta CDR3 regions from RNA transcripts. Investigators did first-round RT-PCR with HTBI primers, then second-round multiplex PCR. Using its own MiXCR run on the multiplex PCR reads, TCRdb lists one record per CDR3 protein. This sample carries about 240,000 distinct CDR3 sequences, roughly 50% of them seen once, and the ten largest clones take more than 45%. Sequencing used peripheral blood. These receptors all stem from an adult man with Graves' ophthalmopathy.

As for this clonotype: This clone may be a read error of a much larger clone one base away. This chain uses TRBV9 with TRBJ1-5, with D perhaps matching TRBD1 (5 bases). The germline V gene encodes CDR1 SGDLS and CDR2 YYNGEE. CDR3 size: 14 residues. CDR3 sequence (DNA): TGTACCAGCAGCTTGGACGGGGGGAGTCAGCCCCAGCATTTT. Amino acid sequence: CTSSLDGGSQPQHF.

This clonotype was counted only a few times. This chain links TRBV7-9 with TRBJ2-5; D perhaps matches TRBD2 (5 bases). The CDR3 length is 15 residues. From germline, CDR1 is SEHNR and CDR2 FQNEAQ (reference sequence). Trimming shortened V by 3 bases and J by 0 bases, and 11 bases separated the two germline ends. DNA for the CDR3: TGTGCCAGCAGCTTTGTGATGAGGGACCAAGAGACCCAGTACTTC. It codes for CASSFVMRDQETQYF.

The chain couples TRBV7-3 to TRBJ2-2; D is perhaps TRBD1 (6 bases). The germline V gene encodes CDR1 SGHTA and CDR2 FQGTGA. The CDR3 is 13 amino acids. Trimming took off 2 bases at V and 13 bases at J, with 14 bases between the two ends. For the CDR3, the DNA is TGTGCCAGCAGCTTAGGGGGCGAGGTGGTGCTGTTTTTT. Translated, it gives CASSLGGEVVLFF.

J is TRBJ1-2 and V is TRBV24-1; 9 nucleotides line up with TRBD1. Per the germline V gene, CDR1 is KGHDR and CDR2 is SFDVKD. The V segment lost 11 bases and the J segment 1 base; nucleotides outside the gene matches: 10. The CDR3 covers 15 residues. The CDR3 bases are TGTGCCAGCAGCTTCGGGACAGGGAGTAACTATGGCTACACCTTC. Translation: CASSFGTGSNYGYTF.

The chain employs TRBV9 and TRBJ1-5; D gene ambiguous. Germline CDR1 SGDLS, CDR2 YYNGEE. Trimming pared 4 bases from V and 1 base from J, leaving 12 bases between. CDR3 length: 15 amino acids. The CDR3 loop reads CASSQEAGSNQPQHF. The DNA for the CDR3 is TGTGCCAGCAGCCAAGAAGCCGGGAGCAATCAGCCCCAGCATTTT.

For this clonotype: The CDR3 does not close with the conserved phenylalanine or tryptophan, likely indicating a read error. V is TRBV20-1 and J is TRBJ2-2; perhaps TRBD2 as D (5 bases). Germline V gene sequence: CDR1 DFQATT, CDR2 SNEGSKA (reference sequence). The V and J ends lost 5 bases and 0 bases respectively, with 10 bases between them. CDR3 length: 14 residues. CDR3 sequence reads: CSAVDWTNTGELFL. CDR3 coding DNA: TGCAGTGCTGTGGACTGGACGAACACCGGGGAGCTGTTTCTT.

The CDR3 DNA reads as TGTGCCAGCAGCTTGGCCGGAGGGGGCGGGGAGCTGTTTTTT. This codes for CASSLAGGGGELFF. The chain employs TRBV5-4 and TRBJ2-2; D is possibly TRBD1 or TRBD2 (6 bases each). CDR3 length: 14 amino acids. Germline values: CDR1 SGHNT, CDR2 YYREEE (reference sequence). The V gene lost 0 bases and the J gene lost 7 bases, with 10 bases spanning the gap. Variable domain in full (rest from reference TRBV5-4 and TRBJ2-2): ETGVTQSPTHLIKTRGQQVTLRCSSQSGHNTVSWYQQALGQGPQFIFQYYREEENGRGNFPPRFSGLQFPNYSSELNVNALELDDSALYLCASSLAGGGGELFFGEGSRLTVL.

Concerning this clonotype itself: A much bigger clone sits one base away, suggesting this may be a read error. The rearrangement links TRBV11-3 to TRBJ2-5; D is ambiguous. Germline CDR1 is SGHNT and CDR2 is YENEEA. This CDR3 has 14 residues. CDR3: CANSLSPSQETQYF. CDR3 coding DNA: TGTGCCAACAGCTTATCGCCTAGCCAAGAGACCCAGTACTTC.

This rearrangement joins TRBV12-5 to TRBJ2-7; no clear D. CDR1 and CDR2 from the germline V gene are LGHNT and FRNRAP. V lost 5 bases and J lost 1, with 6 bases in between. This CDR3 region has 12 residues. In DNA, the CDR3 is TGTGCTAGTGGTCCCACTTCCTACGAGCAGTACTTC. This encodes CASGPTSYEQYF.

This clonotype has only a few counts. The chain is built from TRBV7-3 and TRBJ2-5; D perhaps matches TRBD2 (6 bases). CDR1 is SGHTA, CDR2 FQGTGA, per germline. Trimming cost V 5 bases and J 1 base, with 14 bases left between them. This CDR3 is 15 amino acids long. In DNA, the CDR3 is TGTGCCAGCAGCCAGGACGGAGGGACCCAAGAGACCCAGTACTTC. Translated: CASSQDGGTQETQYF. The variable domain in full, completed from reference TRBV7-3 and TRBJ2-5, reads GAGVSQTPSNKVTEKGKYVELRCDPISGHTALYWYRQSLGQGPEFLIYFQGTGAADDSGLPNDRFFAVRPEGSVSTLKIQRTERGDSAVYLCASSQDGGTQETQYFGPGTRLLVL.

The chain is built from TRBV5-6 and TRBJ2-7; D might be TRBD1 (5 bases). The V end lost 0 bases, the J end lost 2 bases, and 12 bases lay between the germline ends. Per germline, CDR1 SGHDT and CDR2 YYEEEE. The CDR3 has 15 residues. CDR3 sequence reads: CASSLGGHTPYEQYF. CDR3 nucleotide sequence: TGTGCCAGCAGCTTGGGAGGACACACCCCCTACGAGCAGTACTTC.

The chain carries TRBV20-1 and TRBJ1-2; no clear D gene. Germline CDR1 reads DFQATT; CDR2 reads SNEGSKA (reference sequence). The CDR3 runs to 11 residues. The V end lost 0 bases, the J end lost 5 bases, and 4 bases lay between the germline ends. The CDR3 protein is CSAREAYGYTF. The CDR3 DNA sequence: TGCAGTGCTAGAGAGGCATATGGCTACACCTTC.

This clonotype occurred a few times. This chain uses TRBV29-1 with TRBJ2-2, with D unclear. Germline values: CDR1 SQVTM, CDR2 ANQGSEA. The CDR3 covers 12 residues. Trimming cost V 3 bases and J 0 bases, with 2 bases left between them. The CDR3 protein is CSVEANTGELFF. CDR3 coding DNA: TGCAGCGTTGAGGCGAACACCGGGGAGCTGTTTTTT.

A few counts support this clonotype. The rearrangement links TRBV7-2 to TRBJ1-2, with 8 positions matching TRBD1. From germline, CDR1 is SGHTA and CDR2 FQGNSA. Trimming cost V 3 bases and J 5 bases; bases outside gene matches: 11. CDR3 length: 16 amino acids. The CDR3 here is CASSLGGTGKTYGYTF. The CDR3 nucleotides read TGTGCCAGCAGCTTGGGAGGGACAGGAAAGACTTATGGCTACACCTTC.

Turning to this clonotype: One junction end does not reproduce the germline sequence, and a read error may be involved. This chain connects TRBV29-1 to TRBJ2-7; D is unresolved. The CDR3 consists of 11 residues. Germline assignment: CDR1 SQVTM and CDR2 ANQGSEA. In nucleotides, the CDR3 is TGCAGCGCTGAATCCACCTACGAGCAGTACTTC. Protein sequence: CSAESTYEQYF.

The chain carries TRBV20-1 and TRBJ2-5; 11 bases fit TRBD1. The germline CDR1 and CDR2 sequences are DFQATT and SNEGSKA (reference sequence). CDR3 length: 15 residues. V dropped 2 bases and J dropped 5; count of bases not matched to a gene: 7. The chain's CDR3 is CSARPRTGGRETQYF. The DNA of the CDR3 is TGCAGTGCTAGACCAAGGACAGGGGGCAGGGAGACCCAGTACTTC.

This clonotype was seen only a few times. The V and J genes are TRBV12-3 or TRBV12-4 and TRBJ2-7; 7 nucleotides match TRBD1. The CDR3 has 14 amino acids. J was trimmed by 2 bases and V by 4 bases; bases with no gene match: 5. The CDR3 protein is CASSSWDSAYEQYF. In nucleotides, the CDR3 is TGTGCCAGCAGTTCATGGGACAGCGCCTACGAGCAGTACTTC.

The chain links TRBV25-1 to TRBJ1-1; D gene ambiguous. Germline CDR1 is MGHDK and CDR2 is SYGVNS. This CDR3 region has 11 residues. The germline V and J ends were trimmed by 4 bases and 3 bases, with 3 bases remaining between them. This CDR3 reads CASSAHTEAFF. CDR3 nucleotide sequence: TGTGCCAGCAGTGCACACACTGAAGCTTTCTTT.

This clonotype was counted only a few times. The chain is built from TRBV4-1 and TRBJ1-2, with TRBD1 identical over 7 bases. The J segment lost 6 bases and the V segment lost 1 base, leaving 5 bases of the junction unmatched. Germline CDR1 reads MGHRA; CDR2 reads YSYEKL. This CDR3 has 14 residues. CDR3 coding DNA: TGCGCCAGCAGCCAAGGAAAAGGGGGCCATGGCTACACCTTC. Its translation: CASSQGKGGHGYTF.

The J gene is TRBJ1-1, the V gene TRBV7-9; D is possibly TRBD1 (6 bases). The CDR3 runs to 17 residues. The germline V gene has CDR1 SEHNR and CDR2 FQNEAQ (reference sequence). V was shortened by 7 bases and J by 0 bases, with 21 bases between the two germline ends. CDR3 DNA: TGTGCCAGCACCCCTTTGACAGGTTCCCCCTTGAACACTGAAGCTTTCTTT. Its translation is CASTPLTGSPLNTEAFF.

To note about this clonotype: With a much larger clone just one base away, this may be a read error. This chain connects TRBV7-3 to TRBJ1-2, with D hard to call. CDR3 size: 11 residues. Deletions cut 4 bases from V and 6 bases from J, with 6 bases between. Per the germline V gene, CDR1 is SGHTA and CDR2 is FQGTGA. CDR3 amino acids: CASSSTHGYTF. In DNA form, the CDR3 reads TGTGCCAGCAGCTCTACCCATGGCTACACCTTC.

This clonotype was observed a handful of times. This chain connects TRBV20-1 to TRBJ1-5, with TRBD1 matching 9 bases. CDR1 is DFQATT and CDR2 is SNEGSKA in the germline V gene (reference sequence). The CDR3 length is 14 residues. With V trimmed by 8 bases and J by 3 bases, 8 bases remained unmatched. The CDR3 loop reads CSIRQGGDNQPQHF. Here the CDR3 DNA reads TGCAGTATCAGACAGGGGGGCGACAATCAGCCCCAGCATTTT.

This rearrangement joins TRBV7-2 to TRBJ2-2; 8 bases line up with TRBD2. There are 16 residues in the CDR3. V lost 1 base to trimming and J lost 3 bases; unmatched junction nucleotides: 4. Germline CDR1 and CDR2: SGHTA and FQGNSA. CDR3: CASSLVAGGDTGELFF. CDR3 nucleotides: TGTGCCAGCAGCTTAGTTGCGGGGGGCGACACCGGGGAGCTGTTTTTT.

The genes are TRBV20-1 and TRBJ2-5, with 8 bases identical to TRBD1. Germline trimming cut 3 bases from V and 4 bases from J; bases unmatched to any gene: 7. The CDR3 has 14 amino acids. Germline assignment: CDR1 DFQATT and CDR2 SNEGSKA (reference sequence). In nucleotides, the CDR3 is TGCAGTGCTAGGACAACCGGGACAGGAGAGACCCAGTACTTC. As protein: CSARTTGTGETQYF.

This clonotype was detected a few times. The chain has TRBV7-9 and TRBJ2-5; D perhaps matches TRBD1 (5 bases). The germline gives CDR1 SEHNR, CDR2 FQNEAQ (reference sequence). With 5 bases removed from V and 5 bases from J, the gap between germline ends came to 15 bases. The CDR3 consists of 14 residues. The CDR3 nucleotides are TGTGCCAGCAGCCCGAGTCAGGGATCGGAGACCCAGTACTTC. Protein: CASSPSQGSETQYF.

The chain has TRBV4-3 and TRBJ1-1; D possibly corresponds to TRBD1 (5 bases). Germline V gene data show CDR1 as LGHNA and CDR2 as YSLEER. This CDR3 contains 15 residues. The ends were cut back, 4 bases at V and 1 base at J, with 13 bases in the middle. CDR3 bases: TGCGCCAGCAGCCGGTCCCGGGACCCGAACACTGAAGCTTTCTTT. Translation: CASSRSRDPNTEAFF.

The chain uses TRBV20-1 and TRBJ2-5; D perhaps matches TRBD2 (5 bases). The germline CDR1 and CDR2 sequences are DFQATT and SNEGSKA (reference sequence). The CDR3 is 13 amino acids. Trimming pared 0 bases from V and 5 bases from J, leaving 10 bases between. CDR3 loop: CSARDRRGETQYF. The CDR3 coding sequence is TGCAGTGCTAGAGATCGTCGGGGTGAGACCCAGTACTTC.

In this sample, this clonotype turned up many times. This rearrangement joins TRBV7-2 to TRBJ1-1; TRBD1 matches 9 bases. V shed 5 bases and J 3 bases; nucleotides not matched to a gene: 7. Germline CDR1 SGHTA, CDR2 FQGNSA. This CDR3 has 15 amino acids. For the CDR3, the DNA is TGTGCCAGCAGCCCCCGCACAGGGGGCTACACTGAAGCTTTCTTT. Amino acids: CASSPRTGGYTEAFF.

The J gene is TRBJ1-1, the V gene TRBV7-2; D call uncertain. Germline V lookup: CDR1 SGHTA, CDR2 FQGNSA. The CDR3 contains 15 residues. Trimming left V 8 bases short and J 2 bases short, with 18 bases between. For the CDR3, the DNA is TGTGCCAGCGCCTTACGGGGTCTTGCAAACACTGAAGCTTTCTTT. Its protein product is CASALRGLANTEAFF.